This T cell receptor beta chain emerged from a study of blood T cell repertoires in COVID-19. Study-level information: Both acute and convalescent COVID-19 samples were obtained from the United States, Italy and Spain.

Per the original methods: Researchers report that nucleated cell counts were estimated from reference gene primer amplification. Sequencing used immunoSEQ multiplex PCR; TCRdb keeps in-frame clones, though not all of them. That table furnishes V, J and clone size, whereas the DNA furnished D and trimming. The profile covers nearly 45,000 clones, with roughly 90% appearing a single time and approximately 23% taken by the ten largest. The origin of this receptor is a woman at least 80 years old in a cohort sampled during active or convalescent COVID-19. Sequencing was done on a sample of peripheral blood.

CDR3 in DNA: TGCGCCAGCAGCGTACGTCCGGGACAGGGGCCCAATGAGCAGTTCTTC. The encoded protein is CASSVRPGQGPNEQFF. The chain carries TRBV5-1 and TRBJ2-1; TRBD1 agrees at 10 bases. V lost 4 bases to trimming and J lost 6 bases; unmatched junction nucleotides: 10. The CDR3 is made up of 16 amino acids. The germline V gene encodes CDR1 SGHRS and CDR2 YFSETQ.